The 24 T cell receptor beta chains below were found in one sample sequenced in a study of T cell repertoires in cytomegalovirus infection. TCRdb used MiXCR to reprocess the reads, holding one entry per CDR3 protein. The sample shows roughly 320,000 distinct CDR3 sequences, more than 8% of them seen only once. Input material: PBMCs. The receptors stem from a human donor in good health (CMV status not recorded). Some clones in this sample may be carry-over from other donors' samples.

This clonotype was observed at least ten times. The chain recombines TRBV6-5 with TRBJ1-5; D is possibly TRBD1 (5 bases). CDR1 is MNHEY, CDR2 SVGAGI, per germline. The CDR3 length is 14 residues. Trimming cost V 2 bases and J 4 bases, with 9 bases left between them. CDR3 in DNA: TGTGCCAGCAGTTACGTAAGGGGTAATCAGCCCCAGCATTTT. As protein: CASSYVRGNQPQHF.

The chain carries TRBV7-2 and TRBJ2-7; D perhaps matches TRBD1 (5 bases). Deletions cut 5 bases from V and 5 bases from J, with 13 bases between. This CDR3 spans 13 amino acids. Germline V gene data show CDR1 as SGHTA and CDR2 as FQGNSA. Here the CDR3 DNA reads TGTGCCAGCAGCCGGACACCTATCAACGAGCAGTACTTC. This encodes CASSRTPINEQYF.

This clonotype was observed at least ten times. J is TRBJ1-4 and V is TRBV7-2; D gene uncertain. This CDR3 is 15 amino acids long. Germline CDR1 SGHTA, CDR2 FQGNSA. With 6 bases removed from V and 4 bases from J, the gap between germline ends came to 15 bases. CDR3 region: CASRFGLEINEKLFF. CDR3 nucleotide sequence: TGTGCCAGCAGATTCGGGTTGGAGATTAATGAAAAACTGTTTTTT.

This rearrangement joins TRBV29-1 to TRBJ2-7; tentative D call: TRBD1 (5 bases). The germline gives CDR1 SQVTM, CDR2 ANQGSEA. The CDR3 spans 11 residues. The ends were cut back, 2 bases at V and 10 bases at J, with 12 bases in the middle. CDR3 region: CSVEQGSEQYF. The CDR3 bases are TGCAGCGTTGAACAGGGCAGCGAACAGTACTTC.

This clonotype was observed at least ten times. The rearrangement joins TRBV7-6 to TRBJ2-1; 8 positions agree with TRBD2. The length of the CDR3 is 21 residues. V lost 4 bases and J lost 4; bases outside the gene matches: 24. CDR1 SGHVS and CDR2 FNYEAQ come from the germline V gene. The DNA for the CDR3 is TGTGCCAGCAGCTCAAGTTCCCGGGGCGGGGGGTCTTTTACTTCATACAATGAGCAGTTCTTC. This encodes CASSSSSRGGGSFTSYNEQFF.

V and J are TRBV6-8 and TRBJ2-1, with 11 bases identical to TRBD1. V was clipped by 5 bases and J by 15 bases; unmatched bases: 6. This CDR3 has 12 amino acids. Germline CDR1 MNHGY, CDR2 SAAAGT. Here the CDR3 reads CASSRTGGLRFF. In DNA form, the CDR3 reads TGTGCCAGCAGTCGGACAGGGGGCCTTAGGTTCTTC.

This clonotype was counted only a few times. This chain joins TRBV7-6 and TRBJ2-5; D gene ambiguous. The V and J ends lost 5 bases and 5 bases respectively, with 9 bases between them. The CDR3 runs to 12 residues. Germline V lookup: CDR1 SGHVS, CDR2 FNYEAQ. CDR3 sequence reads: CASSPYWETQYF. CDR3 bases: TGTGCCAGCAGCCCCTACTGGGAGACCCAGTACTTC.

This clonotype has a count of ten or more. V is TRBV7-2 and J is TRBJ2-5, with 7 nucleotides matching TRBD2. Germline CDR1 and CDR2: SGHTA and FQGNSA. This CDR3 has 17 residues. The J segment lost 1 base and the V segment lost 5 bases, leaving 13 bases of the junction unmatched. The CDR3 DNA sequence: TGTGCCAGCAGCGGCCGCGAAAGTGGACTAGGCCAAGAGACCCAGTACTTC. Translation gives CASSGRESGLGQETQYF.

In its sample, this clonotype was seen many times. The rearrangement joins TRBV7-2 to TRBJ1-2; D is uncertain. Germline CDR1 SGHTA, CDR2 FQGNSA. V lost 2 bases and J lost 2, with 3 bases in between. This CDR3 comprises 12 residues. CDR3 residues: CASSLHNYGYTF. As DNA, the CDR3 is TGTGCCAGCAGCTTACACAACTATGGCTACACCTTC.

The chain joins TRBV28 to TRBJ2-7, with 8 bases that match TRBD1. Germline-derived CDR1 and CDR2 are MDHEN and SYDVKM. The CDR3 extends over 16 amino acids. Germline trimming cut 6 bases from V and 0 bases from J; bases unmatched to any gene: 10. The CDR3 here is CASSLPTGEPSYEQYF. The CDR3 nucleotides read TGTGCCAGCAGCCTCCCGACAGGGGAGCCCTCCTACGAGCAGTACTTC.

Here the CDR3 DNA reads TGCGCCAGCAGCCAAGTCGTCCAAACCAATCAGCCCCAGCATTTT. Encoded protein: CASSQVVQTNQPQHF. The chain couples TRBV4-3 to TRBJ1-5; no clear D gene. Trimming took 1 base from V and 3 from J, leaving 10 bases between them. Looked up from germline, CDR1 is LGHNA and CDR2 is YSLEER. The CDR3 has 15 amino acids.

The chain recombines TRBV7-4 with TRBJ2-5, with no clear D. Trimming shortened V by 1 base and J by 7 bases, and 7 bases separated the two germline ends. The CDR3 is 12 amino acids. The germline gives CDR1 SGHVT, CDR2 SQSDAQ. DNA for the CDR3: TGTGCCAGCAGCTTAGGGTCAGGGACCCAGTACTTC. This gives the protein CASSLGSGTQYF. The full variable domain, its missing parts supplied by reference TRBV7-4 and TRBJ2-5, is GAGVSQSPRYKVAKRGRDVALRCDSISGHVTLYWYRQTLGQGSEVLTYSQSDAQRDKSGRPSGRFSAERPERSVSTLKIQRTEQGDSAVYLCASSLGSGTQYFGPGTRLLVL.

This clonotype was counted a few times. V and J are TRBV7-2 and TRBJ2-5; D not certain. CDR1 and CDR2 (germline): SGHTA, FQGNSA. CDR3 length: 12 amino acids. Deletions cut 5 bases from V and 1 base from J, with 5 bases between. The CDR3 spells CASSPTQETQYF. The CDR3 DNA reads as TGTGCCAGCAGCCCCACCCAAGAGACCCAGTACTTC.

This clonotype was picked up many times. The rearrangement uses TRBV12-3 or TRBV12-4 and TRBJ2-7, with D unresolved. The CDR3 runs 13 residues. V lost 4 bases, J lost 3 bases, and 10 bases lay in between. CDR3 sequence reads: CASSSQWYYEQYF. The CDR3 DNA is TGTGCCAGCAGTTCCCAGTGGTACTACGAGCAGTACTTC.

This clonotype was seen only a few times. A much bigger clone sits one base away, suggesting this may be a read error. The chain is built from TRBV7-4 and TRBJ2-3, with unresolved D. CDR3 length: 11 residues. V lost 3 bases and J lost 4, with 2 bases in between. CDR1 is SGHVT and CDR2 is SQSDAQ in the germline V gene. The CDR3 protein is CASSFPDTQYF. DNA for the CDR3: TGTGCCAGCAGCTTCCCAGATACGCAGTATTTT.

This clonotype was seen a few times. This chain links TRBV7-9 with TRBJ1-5; D might be TRBD1 (5 bases). V lost 0 bases to trimming and J lost 5 bases, with 11 bases between them. Germline V gene sequence: CDR1 SEHNR, CDR2 FQNEAQ (reference sequence). The CDR3 has 15 amino acids. The CDR3 DNA is TGTGCCAGCAGCTTAGCAGGGGCGCCGGATCAGCCCCAGCATTTT. Its protein product is CASSLAGAPDQPQHF.

In this sample, this clonotype turned up many times. The chain has TRBV7-2 and TRBJ2-3; the D is unclear. This CDR3 is 11 amino acids long. V gave up 6 bases and J gave up 3 bases, with 4 bases separating them. Germline-derived CDR1 and CDR2 are SGHTA and FQGNSA. The CDR3 sequence: CASRSTDTQYF. The CDR3 DNA reads TGTGCCAGCAGGTCTACAGATACGCAGTATTTT.

This clonotype was found many times. The CDR3 sequence is CASSPRTSGGTGELFF. DNA for the CDR3: TGTGCCAGCAGCCCCCGGACTAGCGGGGGGACCGGGGAGCTGTTTTTT. V and J are TRBV11-2 and TRBJ2-2; 14 nucleotides line up with TRBD2. This CDR3 region has 16 residues. In germline, CDR1 is SGHAT, CDR2 FQNNGV. V trimming: 5 bases; J trimming: 5 bases; junction bases outside the gene matches: 4. The full variable domain, rest sourced from reference TRBV11-2 and TRBJ2-2, is EAGVAQSPRYKIIEKRQSVAFWCNPISGHATLYWYQQILGQGPKLLIQFQNNGVVDDSQLPKDRFSAERLKGVDSTLKIQPAKLEDSAVYLCASSPRTSGGTGELFFGEGSRLTVL.

With respect to this clonotype: With a much larger clone just one base away, this may be a read error. The V and J genes are TRBV7-2 and TRBJ2-7; D is unclear. V lost 6 bases, J lost 6 bases, and 15 bases lay in between. The CDR3 length is 13 residues. In germline, CDR1 is SGHTA, CDR2 FQGNSA. The CDR3 region has the DNA TGTGCCAGCAGACTCACCTCCTCCCCCGAGCAGTACTTC. Protein: CASRLTSSPEQYF.

There are a few counts of this clonotype. V usage is TRBV20-1 and J usage is TRBJ2-3; 8 nucleotides match TRBD2. The CDR3 spans 13 residues. V shed 6 bases and J 5 bases; nucleotides not matched to a gene: 7. Germline CDR1 is DFQATT and CDR2 is SNEGSKA (reference sequence). DNA for the CDR3: TGCAGTGCCACTAGCGGTTGGGGAGATACGCAGTATTTT. This encodes CSATSGWGDTQYF.

This clonotype has a handful of counts. The chain uses TRBV29-1 and TRBJ1-3; D is unclear. V shed 4 bases and J shed 4 bases, with 8 bases lying between them. The CDR3 has 12 residues. The germline V gene has CDR1 SQVTM and CDR2 ANQGSEA. The CDR3 DNA sequence: TGCAGCGTTGCGGACGGAGGAAACACCATATATTTT. The encoded protein is CSVADGGNTIYF.

The sample holds a few counts of this clonotype. The chain couples TRBV25-1 to TRBJ1-6, with D possibly matching TRBD1 (6 bases). V lost 5 bases, J lost 12 bases, and 14 bases lay in between. Germline assignment: CDR1 MGHDK and CDR2 SYGVNS. This CDR3 contains 13 residues. In nucleotides, the CDR3 is TGTGCCAGCAGTAGGGGGGCCGGGATACCCCTCCACTTT. As protein: CASSRGAGIPLHF.

The rearrangement links TRBV7-2 to TRBJ2-7; 9 bases line up with TRBD1. The germline CDR1 and CDR2 sequences are SGHTA and FQGNSA. This CDR3 spans 15 amino acids. The trim removed 6 bases at V and 6 bases at J, leaving 12 bases unmatched. The CDR3: CASSITGGALSEQYF. The CDR3 nucleotides are TGTGCCAGCAGTATTACAGGGGGCGCTTTGAGCGAGCAGTACTTC.

Regarding this clonotype: Just one base apart from a much larger clone, this may be a read error. CDR3 DNA: TGTGCCAGGAGCTGGGGAGGGGGCAGCCTGGGGAACGAGCAGTACTTC. This encodes CARSWGGGSLGNEQYF. The gene calls are TRBV7-3 and TRBJ2-7; D tentatively fits TRBD1 or TRBD2 (7 bases each). Germline lookup yields CDR1 SGHTA and CDR2 FQGTGA. The CDR3 sequence is 16 residues long.